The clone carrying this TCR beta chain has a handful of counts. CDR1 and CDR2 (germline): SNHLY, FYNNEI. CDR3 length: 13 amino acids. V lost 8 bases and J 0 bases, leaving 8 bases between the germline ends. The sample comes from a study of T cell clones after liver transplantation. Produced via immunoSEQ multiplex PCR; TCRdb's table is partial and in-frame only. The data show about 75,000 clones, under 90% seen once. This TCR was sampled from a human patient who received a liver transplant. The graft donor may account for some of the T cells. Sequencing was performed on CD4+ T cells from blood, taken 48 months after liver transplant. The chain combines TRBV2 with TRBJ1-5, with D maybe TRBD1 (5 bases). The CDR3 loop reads CASGGNSNQPQHF. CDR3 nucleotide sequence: TGTGCCAGCGGGGGGAATAGCAATCAGCCCCAGCATTTT.